The present entry profiles one T cell receptor beta chain with its context. Its antigen remains unidentified. No base quality values were provided; no much bigger clone lies one nucleotide off. The CDR1 and CDR2 encoded by the germline V gene are LGHNA and YSLEER. V sheds 2 bases and J sheds 1 base, leaving 11 bases between their ends. Its CDR3 holds 15 amino acids, cysteine through phenylalanine. The retained sequence is limited to the CDR3, 45 bases, with the frame set at the first base. The source of the sample is a study of T-cell memory formation after mild COVID-19 (dated by TCRdb to the early 2020s). Regarding the study in general: Most TCR sequence clusters were specific to one of the two donors. Two young, previously healthy adult volunteers, one female and one male, were included in the cohort. Longitudinal TCRalpha and TCRbeta repertoire sequencing tracked T-cell clones expanding and contracting after mild COVID-19 in a couple of donors.

PBMCs were isolated by Ficoll-Paque density gradient centrifugation. Study-wide conclusions, independent of this receptor: The study covered only a couple of mild cases, and larger cohorts including severe cases with pre-infection samples were considered necessary. Some responding clones were detected in pre-infection memory, suggesting pre-existing cross-reactive memory T cells joined the SARS-CoV-2 response. Contracting CD4+ clones were found mainly in CM and EM memory subsets, while CD8+ clones were enriched in EMRA. SARS-CoV-2 specificity of the second-wave clones peaking on day 37 was not confirmed. Balanced CD4/CD8 phenotypes were observed for clones contracting from day 15 to 85, whereas a bias towards CD4+ was observed for a second wave of clones expanding from day 15 to 37.

The data were produced on an Illumina NovaSeq 6000. Using 5'RACE with constant-segment primers, TCRalpha and TCRbeta cDNA libraries were constructed, with sample barcodes and unique molecular identifiers added in the process. Trizol reagent was used to extract RNA from every sample. Libraries were amplified in two PCR steps, with a second sample barcode and Illumina TruSeq adapters added in the second step. Libraries were sequenced on an Illumina NovaSeq with 2 x 150 bp paired-end reads. Turning to the authors' computational methods: Demultiplexing of reads and collapsing into UMI-guided consensus sequences were performed with migec v1.2.7. With mixcr v2.1.11, UMI consensuses were aligned to TRA and TRB V and J templates and assembled into clonotypes. A clonotype was counted as expanded or contracted only if both edgeR and NoisET called the change significant, with noise models trained on biological replicates. For edgeR calls, the cutoffs were a false discovery rate-adjusted p below 0.01 and a log2 fold-change threshold of 1. As an exploratory analysis of dynamics, max-normalized trajectories of the 1000 most abundant clonotypes were examined with PCA combined with hierarchical clustering. Separately sequenced CD4+ and CD8+ repertoires were used to assign a CD4 or CD8 phenotype to each responding clone. TCRdb trimmed the raw reads at Q25, called clones with MiXCR and kept productive beta chains. Rows with one shared CDR3 protein collapse into an entry with the most common genes and DNA. The V and J calls were determined by TCRdb, not by the authors. Within this sample are under 550,000 distinct CDR3 sequences, with about 20% of them counted one time only. Of the sample, about 12% falls within the top ten clones.

Sample: PBMCs or a T cell subset sorted from them (not recorded which). This sequence was found in an adult woman who had mild COVID-19 (a few samples of this study predate the infection). The sample titles of this study are shuffled in the database, so cell type and time point are left out; the donor was told from shared clones. This chain joins TRBV4-3 to TRBJ2-5, with TRBD2 tentatively as D gene (5 bases match). CDR3 protein: CASSQQPGSQETQYF. In nucleotides, the sequence is TGCGCCAGCAGCCAACAACCGGGGTCCCAAGAGACCCAGTACTTC.